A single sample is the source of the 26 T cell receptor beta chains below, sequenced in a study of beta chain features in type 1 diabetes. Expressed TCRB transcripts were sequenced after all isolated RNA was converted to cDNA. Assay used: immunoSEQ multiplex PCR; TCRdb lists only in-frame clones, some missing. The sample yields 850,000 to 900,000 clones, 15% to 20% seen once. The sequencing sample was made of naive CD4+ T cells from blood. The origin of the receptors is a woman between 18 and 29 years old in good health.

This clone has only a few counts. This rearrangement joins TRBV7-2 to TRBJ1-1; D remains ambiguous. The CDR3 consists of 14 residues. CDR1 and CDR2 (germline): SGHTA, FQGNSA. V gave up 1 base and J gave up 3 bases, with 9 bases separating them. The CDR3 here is CASSLGRWDTEAFF. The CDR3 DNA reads TGTGCCAGCAGCTTAGGTCGATGGGACACTGAAGCTTTCTTT.

For the CDR3, the DNA is TGCGCCAGCAGCTCCACTACTCAGGGGTACACTGAAGCTTTCTTT. It translates to CASSSTTQGYTEAFF. The V and J genes are TRBV5-1 and TRBJ1-1, with D possibly TRBD1 on 6 matching bases. CDR3 length: 15 residues. Trimming shortened V by 3 bases and J by 3 bases, and 15 bases separated the two germline ends. Germline V gene lookup returns CDR1 SGHRS and CDR2 YFSETQ. The entire variable domain, with the rest obtained from reference TRBV5-1 and TRBJ1-1, is as follows: KAGVTQTPRYLIKTRGQQVTLSCSPISGHRSVSWYQQTPGQGLQFLFEYFSETQRNKGNFPGRFSGRQFSNSRSEMNVSTLELGDSALYLCASSSTTQGYTEAFFGQGTRLTVV.

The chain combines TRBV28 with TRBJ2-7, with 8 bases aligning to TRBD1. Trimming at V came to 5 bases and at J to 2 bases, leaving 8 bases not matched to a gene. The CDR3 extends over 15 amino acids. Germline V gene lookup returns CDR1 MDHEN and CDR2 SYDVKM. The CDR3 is CASSRAGGLAYEQYF. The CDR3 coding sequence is TGTGCCAGCAGTCGAGCAGGGGGCTTAGCCTACGAGCAGTACTTC.

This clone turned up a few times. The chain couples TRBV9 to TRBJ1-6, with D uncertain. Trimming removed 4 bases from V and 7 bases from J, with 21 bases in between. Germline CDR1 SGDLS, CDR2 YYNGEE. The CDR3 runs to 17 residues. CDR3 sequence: CASSLNPIEARNSPLHF. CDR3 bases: TGTGCCAGCAGCCTCAACCCAATTGAAGCACGGAATTCACCCCTCCACTTT. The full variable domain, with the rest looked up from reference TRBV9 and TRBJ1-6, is DSGVTQTPKHLITATGQRVTLRCSPRSGDLSVYWYQQSLDQGLQFLIQYYNGEERAKGNILERFSAQQFPDLHSELNLSSLELGDSALYFCASSLNPIEARNSPLHFGNGTRLTVT.

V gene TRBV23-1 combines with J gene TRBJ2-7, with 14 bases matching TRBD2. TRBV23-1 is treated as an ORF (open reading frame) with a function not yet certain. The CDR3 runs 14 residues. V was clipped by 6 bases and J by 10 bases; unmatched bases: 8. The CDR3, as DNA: TGCGCCAGCAGCCCCGGGACTAGCGGGAGTGAACAGTACTTC. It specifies CASSPGTSGSEQYF.

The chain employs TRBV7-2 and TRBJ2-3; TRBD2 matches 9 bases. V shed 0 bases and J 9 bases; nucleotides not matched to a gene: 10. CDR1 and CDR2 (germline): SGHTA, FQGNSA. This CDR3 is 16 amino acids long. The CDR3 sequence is CASSLAGGRAGATQYF. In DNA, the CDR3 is TGTGCCAGCAGCTTAGCGGGCGGGAGGGCCGGAGCAACGCAGTATTTT.

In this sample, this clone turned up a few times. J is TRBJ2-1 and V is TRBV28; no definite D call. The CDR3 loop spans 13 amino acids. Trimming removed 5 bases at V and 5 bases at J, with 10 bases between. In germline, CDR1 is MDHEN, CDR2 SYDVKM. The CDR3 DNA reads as TGTGCCAGCAGTCCGGGCGGTCACAATGAGCAGTTCTTC. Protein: CASSPGGHNEQFF.

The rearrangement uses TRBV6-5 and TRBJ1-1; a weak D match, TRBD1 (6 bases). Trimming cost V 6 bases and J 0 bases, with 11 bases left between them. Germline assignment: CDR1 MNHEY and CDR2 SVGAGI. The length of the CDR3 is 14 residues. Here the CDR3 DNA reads TGTGCCAGCAGAAAACAGGGTATGAACACTGAAGCTTTCTTT. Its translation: CASRKQGMNTEAFF.

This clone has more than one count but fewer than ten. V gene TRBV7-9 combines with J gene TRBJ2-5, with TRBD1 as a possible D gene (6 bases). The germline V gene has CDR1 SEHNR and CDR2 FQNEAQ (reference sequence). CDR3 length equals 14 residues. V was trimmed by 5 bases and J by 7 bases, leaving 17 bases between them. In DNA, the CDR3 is TGTGCCAGCAGCCTACAGGGTCTCCAGGGGACCCAGTACTTC. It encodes CASSLQGLQGTQYF.

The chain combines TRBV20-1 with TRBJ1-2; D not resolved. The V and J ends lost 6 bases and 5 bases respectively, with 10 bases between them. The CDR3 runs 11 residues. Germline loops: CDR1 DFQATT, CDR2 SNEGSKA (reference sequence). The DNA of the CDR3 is TGCAGTGCCAGTTTGGCGTATGGCTACACCTTC. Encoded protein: CSASLAYGYTF.

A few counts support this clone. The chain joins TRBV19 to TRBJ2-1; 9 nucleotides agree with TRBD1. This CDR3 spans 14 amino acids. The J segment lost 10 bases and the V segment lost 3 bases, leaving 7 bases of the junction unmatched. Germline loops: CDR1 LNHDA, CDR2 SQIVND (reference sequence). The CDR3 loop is CASSIGTGSYEQFF. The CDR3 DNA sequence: TGTGCCAGTAGTATCGGGACAGGGTCCTACGAGCAGTTCTTC.

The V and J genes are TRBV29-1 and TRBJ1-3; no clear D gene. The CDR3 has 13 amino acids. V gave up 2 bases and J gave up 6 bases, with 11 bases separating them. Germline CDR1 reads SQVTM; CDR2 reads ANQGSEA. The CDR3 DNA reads TGCAGCGTTGAATCCCCCGTCCTAAACACCATATATTTT. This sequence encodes CSVESPVLNTIYF.

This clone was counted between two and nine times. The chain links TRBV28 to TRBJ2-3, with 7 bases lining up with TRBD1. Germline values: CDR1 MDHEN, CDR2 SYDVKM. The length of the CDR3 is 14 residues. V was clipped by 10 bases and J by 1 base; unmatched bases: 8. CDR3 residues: CANSGQPRTDTQYF. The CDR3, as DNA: TGTGCCAACTCGGGACAGCCTCGCACAGATACGCAGTATTTT.

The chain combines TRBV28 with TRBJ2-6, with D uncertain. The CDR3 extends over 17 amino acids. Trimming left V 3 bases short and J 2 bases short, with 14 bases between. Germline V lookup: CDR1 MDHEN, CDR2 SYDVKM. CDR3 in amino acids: CASSLFTYRPGANVLTF. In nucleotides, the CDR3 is TGTGCCAGCAGTTTGTTCACCTATCGACCTGGGGCCAACGTCCTGACTTTC.

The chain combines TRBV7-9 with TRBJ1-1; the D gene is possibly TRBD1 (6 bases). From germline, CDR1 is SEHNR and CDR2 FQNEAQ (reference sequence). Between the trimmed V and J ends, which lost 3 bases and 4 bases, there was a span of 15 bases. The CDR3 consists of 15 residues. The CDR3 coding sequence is TGTGCCAGCAGCTTCCCGGGGACAAGGCTCACTGAAGCTTTCTTT. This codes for CASSFPGTRLTEAFF.

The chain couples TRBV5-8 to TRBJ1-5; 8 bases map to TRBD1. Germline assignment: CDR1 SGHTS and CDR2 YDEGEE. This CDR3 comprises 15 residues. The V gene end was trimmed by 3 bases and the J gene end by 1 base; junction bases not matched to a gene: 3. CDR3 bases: TGTGCCAGCAGCTCGACAGGGGCGAGCAATCAGCCCCAGCATTTT. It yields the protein CASSSTGASNQPQHF.

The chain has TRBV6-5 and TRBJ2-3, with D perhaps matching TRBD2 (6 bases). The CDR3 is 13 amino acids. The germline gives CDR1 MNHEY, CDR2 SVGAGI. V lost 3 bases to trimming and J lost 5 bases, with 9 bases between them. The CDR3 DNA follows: TGTGCCAGCAGTTATAAGGGACTAGATACGCAGTATTTT. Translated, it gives CASSYKGLDTQYF.

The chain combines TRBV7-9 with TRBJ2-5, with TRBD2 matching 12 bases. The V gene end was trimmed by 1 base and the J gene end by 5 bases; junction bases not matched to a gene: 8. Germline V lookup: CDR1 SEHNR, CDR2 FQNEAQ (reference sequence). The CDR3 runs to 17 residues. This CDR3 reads CASSLGTSGIGFETQYF. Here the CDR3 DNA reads TGTGCCAGCAGCTTAGGGACTAGCGGGATCGGATTTGAGACCCAGTACTTC.

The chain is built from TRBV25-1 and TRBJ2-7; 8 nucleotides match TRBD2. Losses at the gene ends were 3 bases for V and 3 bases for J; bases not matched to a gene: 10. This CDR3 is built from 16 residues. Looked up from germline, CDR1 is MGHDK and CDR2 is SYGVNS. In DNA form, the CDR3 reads TGTGCCAGCAGTGATTTGATAGCTAGCGGGCACTACGAGCAGTACTTC. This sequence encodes CASSDLIASGHYEQYF.

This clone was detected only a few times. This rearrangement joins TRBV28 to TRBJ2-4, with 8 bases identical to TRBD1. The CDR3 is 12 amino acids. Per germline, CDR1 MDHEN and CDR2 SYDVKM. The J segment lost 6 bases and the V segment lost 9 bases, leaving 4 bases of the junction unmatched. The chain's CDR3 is CASRTGPNIQYF. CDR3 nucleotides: TGTGCCAGTCGGACAGGGCCAAACATTCAGTACTTC.

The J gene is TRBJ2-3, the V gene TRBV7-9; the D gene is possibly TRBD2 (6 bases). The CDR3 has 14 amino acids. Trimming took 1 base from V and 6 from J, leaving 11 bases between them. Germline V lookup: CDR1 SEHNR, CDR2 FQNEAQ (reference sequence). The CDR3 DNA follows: TGTGCCAGCAGCTTAGGCCTAGGAGGGGATACGCAGTATTTT. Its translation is CASSLGLGGDTQYF. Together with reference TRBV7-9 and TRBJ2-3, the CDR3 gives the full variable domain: DTGVSQNPRHKITKRGQNVTFRCDPISEHNRLYWYRQTLGQGPEFLTYFQNEAQLEKSRLLSDRFSAERPKGSFSTLEIQRTEQGDSAMYLCASSLGLGGDTQYFGPGTRLTVL.

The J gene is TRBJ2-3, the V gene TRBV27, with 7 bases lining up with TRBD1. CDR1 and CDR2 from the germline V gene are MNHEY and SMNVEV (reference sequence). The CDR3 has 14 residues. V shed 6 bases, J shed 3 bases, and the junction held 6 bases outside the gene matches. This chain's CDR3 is CASSHRGGTDTQYF. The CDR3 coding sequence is TGTGCCAGCAGCCACAGGGGCGGAACAGATACGCAGTATTTT.

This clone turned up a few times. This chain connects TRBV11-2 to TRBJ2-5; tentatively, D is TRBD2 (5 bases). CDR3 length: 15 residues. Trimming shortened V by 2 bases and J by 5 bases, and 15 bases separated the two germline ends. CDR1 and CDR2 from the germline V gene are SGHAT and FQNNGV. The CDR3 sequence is CASSLMMSRGETQYF. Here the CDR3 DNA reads TGTGCCAGCAGCTTAATGATGAGCAGAGGGGAGACCCAGTACTTC.

CDR3 coding DNA: TGTGCCAGCAGTTTAAGTTTGGGAAGGAGCGGGAGAGGGTACGAGCAGTACTTC. Amino acids: CASSLSLGRSGRGYEQYF. The chain has TRBV28 and TRBJ2-7; 8 bases line up with TRBD2. Losses at the gene ends were 2 bases for V and 4 bases for J; bases not matched to a gene: 16. The length of the CDR3 is 18 residues. Per the germline V gene, CDR1 is MDHEN and CDR2 is SYDVKM.

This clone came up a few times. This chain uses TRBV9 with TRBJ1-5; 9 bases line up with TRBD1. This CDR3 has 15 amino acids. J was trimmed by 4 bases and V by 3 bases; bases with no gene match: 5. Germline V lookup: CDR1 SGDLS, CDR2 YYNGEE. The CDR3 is CASSAGQGINQPQHF. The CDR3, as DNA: TGTGCCAGCAGCGCAGGACAGGGGATAAATCAGCCCCAGCATTTT.

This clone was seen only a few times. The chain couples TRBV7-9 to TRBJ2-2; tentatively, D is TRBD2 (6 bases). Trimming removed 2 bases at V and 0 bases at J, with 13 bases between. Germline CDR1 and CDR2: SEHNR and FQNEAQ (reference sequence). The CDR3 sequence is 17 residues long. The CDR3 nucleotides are TGTGCCAGCAGCTTAAAGGGTAGCGGCCCGAACACCGGGGAGCTGTTTTTT. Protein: CASSLKGSGPNTGELFF.